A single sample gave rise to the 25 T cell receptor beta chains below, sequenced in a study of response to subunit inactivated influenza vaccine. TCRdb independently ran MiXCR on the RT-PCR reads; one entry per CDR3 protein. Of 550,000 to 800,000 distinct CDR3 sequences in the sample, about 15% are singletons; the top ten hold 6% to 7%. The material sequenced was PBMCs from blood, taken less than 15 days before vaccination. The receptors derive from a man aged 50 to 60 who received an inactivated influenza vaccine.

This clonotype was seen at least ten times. CDR3 sequence (DNA): TGCAGTGTCGGACAGGGAATTTTAGCTGAAGCTTTCTTT. Translation: CSVGQGILAEAFF. The rearrangement uses TRBV20-1 and TRBJ1-1, with TRBD1 matching 8 bases. The germline CDR1 and CDR2 sequences are DFQATT and SNEGSKA (reference sequence). V was clipped by 7 bases and J by 6 bases; unmatched bases: 10. The CDR3 spans 13 residues.

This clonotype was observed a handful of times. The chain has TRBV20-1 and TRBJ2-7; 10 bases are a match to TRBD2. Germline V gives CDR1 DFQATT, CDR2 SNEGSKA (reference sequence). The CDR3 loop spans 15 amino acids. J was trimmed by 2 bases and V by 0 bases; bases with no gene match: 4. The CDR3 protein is CSARERLAGTYEQYF. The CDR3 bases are TGCAGTGCTAGAGAACGACTAGCGGGTACCTACGAGCAGTACTTC.

In nucleotides, the CDR3 is TGCAGTGCTAGACAGGGGGGGACAGGGGGTTCACCCCTCCACTTT. Amino acid sequence: CSARQGGTGGSPLHF. The gene calls are TRBV20-1 and TRBJ1-6; TRBD1 matches 11 bases. Trimming removed 2 bases from V and 9 bases from J; junction bases left unmatched: 6. The germline V gene encodes CDR1 DFQATT and CDR2 SNEGSKA (reference sequence). This CDR3 contains 15 residues.

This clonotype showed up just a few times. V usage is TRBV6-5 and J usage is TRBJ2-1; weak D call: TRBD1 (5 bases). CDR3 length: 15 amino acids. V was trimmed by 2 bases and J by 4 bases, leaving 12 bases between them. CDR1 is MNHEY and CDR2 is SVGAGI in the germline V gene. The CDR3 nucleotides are TGTGCCAGCAGTTACGGGGCAGGCAAATACAATGAGCAGTTCTTC. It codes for CASSYGAGKYNEQFF.

CDR3 nucleotides: TGTGCCAGCAGTTTCAGGGGGAGGCTTCCTAATGAGCAGTTCTTC. Its translation is CASSFRGRLPNEQFF. This chain connects TRBV12-3 or TRBV12-4 to TRBJ2-1; D possibly corresponds to TRBD1 (7 bases). The CDR3 spans 15 residues. The germline V and J ends were trimmed by 3 bases and 7 bases, with 16 bases remaining between them.

This chain's CDR3 is CASSVDPGTGGHEQYF. The CDR3 nucleotides read TGTGCCAGCAGCGTAGACCCGGGGACAGGGGGCCACGAGCAGTACTTC. The rearrangement joins TRBV9 to TRBJ2-7; 12 nucleotides line up with TRBD1. CDR3 length: 16 residues. Germline CDR1 reads SGDLS; CDR2 reads YYNGEE. The ends lost 0 bases at V and 5 bases at J; junction bases unmatched: 6. The full variable domain, with the rest looked up from reference TRBV9 and TRBJ2-7, is DSGVTQTPKHLITATGQRVTLRCSPRSGDLSVYWYQQSLDQGLQFLIQYYNGEERAKGNILERFSAQQFPDLHSELNLSSLELGDSALYFCASSVDPGTGGHEQYFGPGTRLTVT.

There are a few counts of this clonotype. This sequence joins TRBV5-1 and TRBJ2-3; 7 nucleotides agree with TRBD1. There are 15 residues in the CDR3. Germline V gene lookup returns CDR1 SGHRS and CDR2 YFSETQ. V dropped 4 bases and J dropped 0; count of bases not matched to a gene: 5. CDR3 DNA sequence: TGCGCCAGCAGCGCCCGGGACAGAAGCACAGATACGCAGTATTTT. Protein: CASSARDRSTDTQYF.

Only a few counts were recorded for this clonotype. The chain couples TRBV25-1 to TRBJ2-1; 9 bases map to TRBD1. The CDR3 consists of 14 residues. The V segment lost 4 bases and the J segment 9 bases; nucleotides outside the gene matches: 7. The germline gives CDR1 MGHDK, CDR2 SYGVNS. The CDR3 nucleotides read TGTGCCAGCAGTGGTCCCGGGACAGGGACTGAGCAGTTCTTC. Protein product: CASSGPGTGTEQFF.

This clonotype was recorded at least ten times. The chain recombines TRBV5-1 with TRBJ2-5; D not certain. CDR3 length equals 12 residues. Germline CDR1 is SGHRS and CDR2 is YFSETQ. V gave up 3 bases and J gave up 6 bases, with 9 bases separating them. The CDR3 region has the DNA TGCGCCAGCAGCTGGGATCGGAAGACCCAGTACTTC. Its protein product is CASSWDRKTQYF.

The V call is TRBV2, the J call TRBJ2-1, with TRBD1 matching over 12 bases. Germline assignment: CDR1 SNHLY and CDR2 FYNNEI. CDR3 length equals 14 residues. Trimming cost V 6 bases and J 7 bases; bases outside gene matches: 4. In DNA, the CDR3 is TGTGCCAGCAGGGGACAGGGGGCTCGGAATGAGCAGTTCTTC. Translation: CASRGQGARNEQFF.

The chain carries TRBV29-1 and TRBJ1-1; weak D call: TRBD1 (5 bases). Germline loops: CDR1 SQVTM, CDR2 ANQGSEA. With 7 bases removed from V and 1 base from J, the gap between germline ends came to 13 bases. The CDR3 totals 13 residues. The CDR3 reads CSAISGKNTEAFF. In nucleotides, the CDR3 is TGCAGCGCTATCTCAGGGAAGAACACTGAAGCTTTCTTT. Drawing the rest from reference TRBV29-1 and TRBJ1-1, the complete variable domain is SAVISQKPSRDICQRGTSLTIQCQVDSQVTMMFWYRQQPGQSLTLIATANQGSEATYESGFVIDKFPISRPNLTFSTLTVSNMSPEDSSIYLCSAISGKNTEAFFGQGTRLTVV.

CDR3 loop: CASSSGQGFQPQHF. The DNA for the CDR3 is TGTGCCAGCAGCTCTGGACAGGGGTTTCAGCCCCAGCATTTT. This sequence joins TRBV12-3 or TRBV12-4 and TRBJ1-5; 9 bases are a match to TRBD1. Trimming removed 6 bases from V and 6 bases from J; junction bases left unmatched: 6. This CDR3 is 14 amino acids long.

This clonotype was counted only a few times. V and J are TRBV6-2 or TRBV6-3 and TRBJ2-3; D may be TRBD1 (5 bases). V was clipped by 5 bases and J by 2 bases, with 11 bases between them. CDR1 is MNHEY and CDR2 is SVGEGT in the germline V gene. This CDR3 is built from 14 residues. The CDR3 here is CASSRQKYTDTQYF. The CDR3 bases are TGTGCCAGCAGTAGACAGAAGTACACAGATACGCAGTATTTT.

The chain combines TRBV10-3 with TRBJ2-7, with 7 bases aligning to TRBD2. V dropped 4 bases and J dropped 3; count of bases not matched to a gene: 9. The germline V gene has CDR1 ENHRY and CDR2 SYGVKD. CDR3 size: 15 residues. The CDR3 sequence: CAISVGGAGIYEQYF. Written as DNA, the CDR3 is TGTGCCATCAGTGTCGGGGGAGCGGGAATCTACGAGCAGTACTTC.

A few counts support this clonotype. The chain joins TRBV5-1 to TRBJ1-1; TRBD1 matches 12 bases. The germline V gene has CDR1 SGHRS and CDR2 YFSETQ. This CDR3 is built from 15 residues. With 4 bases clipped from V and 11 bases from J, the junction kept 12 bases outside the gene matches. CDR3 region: CASSTHPGQGARAFF. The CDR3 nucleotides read TGCGCCAGCAGCACACACCCGGGACAGGGGGCTCGGGCTTTCTTT.

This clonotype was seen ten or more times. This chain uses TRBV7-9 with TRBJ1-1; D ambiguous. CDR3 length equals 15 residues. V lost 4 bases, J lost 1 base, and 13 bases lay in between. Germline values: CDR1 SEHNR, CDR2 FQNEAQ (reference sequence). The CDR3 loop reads CASSYNPLQNTEAFF. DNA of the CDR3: TGTGCCAGCAGCTATAACCCGTTGCAGAACACTGAAGCTTTCTTT.

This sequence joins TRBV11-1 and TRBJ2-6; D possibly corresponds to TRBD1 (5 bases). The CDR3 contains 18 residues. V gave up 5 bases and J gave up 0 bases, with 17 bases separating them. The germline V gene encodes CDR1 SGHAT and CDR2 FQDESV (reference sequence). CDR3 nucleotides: TGTGCCAGCAGCCCCGACAGTGTCACACGCTCTGGGGCCAACGTCCTGACTTTC. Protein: CASSPDSVTRSGANVLTF.

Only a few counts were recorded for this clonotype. CDR3 sequence (DNA): TGTGCCAGCAGCTTGGACAGGGCCTTCTATGGCTACACCTTC. This gives the protein CASSLDRAFYGYTF. This chain joins TRBV5-5 and TRBJ1-2; weak D call: TRBD1 (6 bases). Germline assignment: CDR1 SGHKS and CDR2 YYEKEE (reference sequence). V was trimmed by 0 bases and J by 4 bases, leaving 10 bases between them. The CDR3 is made up of 14 amino acids.

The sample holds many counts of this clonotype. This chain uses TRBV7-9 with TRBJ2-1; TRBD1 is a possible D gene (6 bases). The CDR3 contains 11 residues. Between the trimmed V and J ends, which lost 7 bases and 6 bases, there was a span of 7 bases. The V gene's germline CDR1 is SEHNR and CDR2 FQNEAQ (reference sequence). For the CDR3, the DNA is TGTGCCAGCACCAGGGGCAATGAGCAGTTCTTC. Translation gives CASTRGNEQFF.

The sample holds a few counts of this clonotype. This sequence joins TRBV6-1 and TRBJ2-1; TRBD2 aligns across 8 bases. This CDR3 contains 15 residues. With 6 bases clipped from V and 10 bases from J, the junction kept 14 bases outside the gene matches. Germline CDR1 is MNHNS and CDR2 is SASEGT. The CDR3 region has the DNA TGTGCCAGCAGGGACGGGGGGGAGCCCGGCCGGGAGCAGTTCTTC. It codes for CASRDGGEPGREQFF.

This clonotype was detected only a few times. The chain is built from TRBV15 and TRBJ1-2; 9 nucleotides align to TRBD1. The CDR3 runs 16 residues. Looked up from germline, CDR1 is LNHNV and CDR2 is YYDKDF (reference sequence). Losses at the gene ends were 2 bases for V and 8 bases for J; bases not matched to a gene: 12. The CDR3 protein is CATSRRTGADLGGYTF. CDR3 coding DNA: TGTGCCACCAGCAGAAGGACAGGGGCGGATTTAGGGGGCTACACCTTC.

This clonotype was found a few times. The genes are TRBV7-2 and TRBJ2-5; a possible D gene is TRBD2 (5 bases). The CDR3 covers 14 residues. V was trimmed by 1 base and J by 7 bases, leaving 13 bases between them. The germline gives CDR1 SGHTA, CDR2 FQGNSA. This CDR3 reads CASSLGAKRGTQYF. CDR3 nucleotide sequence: TGTGCCAGCAGCTTAGGAGCTAAACGGGGGACCCAGTACTTC.

The CDR3: CASSLKGSDETQYF. CDR3 nucleotide sequence: TGTGCCAGCAGTTTGAAGGGCAGTGATGAGACCCAGTACTTC. The chain recombines TRBV12-3 or TRBV12-4 with TRBJ2-5; the D is unclear. The V and J ends lost 3 bases and 5 bases respectively, with 13 bases between them. The CDR3 is 14 amino acids.

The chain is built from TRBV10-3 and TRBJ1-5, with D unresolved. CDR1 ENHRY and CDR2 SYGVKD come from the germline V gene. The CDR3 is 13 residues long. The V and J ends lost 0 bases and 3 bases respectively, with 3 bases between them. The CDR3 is CAISESDNQPQHF. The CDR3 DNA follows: TGTGCCATCAGTGAGTCGGACAATCAGCCCCAGCATTTT.

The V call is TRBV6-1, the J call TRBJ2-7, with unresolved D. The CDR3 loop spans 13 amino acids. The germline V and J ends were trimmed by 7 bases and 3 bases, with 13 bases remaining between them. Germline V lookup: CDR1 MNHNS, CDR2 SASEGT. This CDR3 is CASTPHPGYEQYF. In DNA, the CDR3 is TGTGCCAGCACGCCTCACCCGGGCTACGAGCAGTACTTC.